Below are 12 T cell receptor beta chains sequenced from a single sample in a study of response to subunit inactivated influenza vaccine. MiXCR was run by TCRdb on the RT-PCR reads, yielding one entry per CDR3 protein. The repertoire includes about 170,000 distinct CDR3 sequences, approximately 12% of them detected once, and around 28% sits in the top ten. These data were also reused for a study on T cells expressing NK-cell markers. That source notes: TCR beta libraries carry UMIs added by 5'RACE template switching.

The sequencing used CD8+ T cells sorted from PBMCs, collected approximately 13 days after vaccination. These receptors came from a man aged 50-59 years who received an inactivated influenza vaccine.

The rearrangement links TRBV5-1 to TRBJ2-7, with TRBD2 matching over 7 bases. With V trimmed by 0 bases and J by 2 bases, 5 bases remained unmatched. The CDR3 contains 15 residues. Germline V CDR1 and CDR2: SGHRS, YFSETQ. The chain's CDR3 is CASSLGVGRAYEQYF. The CDR3 DNA reads as TGCGCCAGCAGCTTGGGGGTAGGGAGGGCCTACGAGCAGTACTTC.

This clonotype was seen repeatedly, ten times or more. The CDR3 sequence is CSVDQGGMNTEAFF. DNA of the CDR3: TGCAGCGTTGATCAGGGGGGGATGAACACTGAAGCTTTCTTT. The chain uses TRBV29-1 and TRBJ1-1; the match to TRBD1 covers 7 bases. There are 14 residues in the CDR3. After removal of 3 bases from V and 0 bases from J, the junction contained 4 bases not matched to a gene. Looked up from germline, CDR1 is SQVTM and CDR2 is ANQGSEA.

This clonotype was counted only a few times. V and J are TRBV4-3 and TRBJ2-1; tentatively, D is TRBD1 (7 bases). This CDR3 comprises 17 residues. From germline, CDR1 is LGHNA and CDR2 YSLEER. Trimming removed 2 bases from V and 2 bases from J, with 16 bases in between. The DNA for the CDR3 is TGCGCCAGCAGCCAACAGGGGGGACTGGAACCCTACAATGAGCAGTTCTTC. Its protein product is CASSQQGGLEPYNEQFF.

The rearrangement uses TRBV9 and TRBJ1-1; D is undetermined. Looked up from germline, CDR1 is SGDLS and CDR2 is YYNGEE. V dropped 3 bases and J dropped 0 bases, with 6 bases sitting between them. The CDR3 runs 13 residues. The CDR3 region is CASSEGMNTEAFF. CDR3 nucleotides: TGTGCCAGCAGCGAGGGTATGAACACTGAAGCTTTCTTT.

The sample holds many counts of this clonotype. The chain employs TRBV24-1 and TRBJ2-7, with no clear D. CDR3 length equals 17 residues. Germline V gene sequence: CDR1 KGHDR, CDR2 SFDVKD. V lost 2 bases to trimming and J lost 0 bases, with 16 bases between them. CDR3 region: CATSDSPTGILSYEQYF. CDR3 DNA: TGTGCCACCAGTGATTCCCCGACGGGCATACTCTCCTACGAGCAGTACTTC.

The CDR3 region is CASSRDGSNQPQHF. The DNA of the CDR3 is TGTGCCAGCAGTCGGGACGGTAGCAATCAGCCCCAGCATTTT. This sequence joins TRBV3-1 and TRBJ1-5; D perhaps matches TRBD1 (5 bases). The CDR3 loop spans 14 amino acids. Trimming stripped 6 bases from V and 0 bases from J, with 9 bases between. Germline V gives CDR1 LGHDT, CDR2 YNNKEL (reference sequence).

This chain joins TRBV12-3 or TRBV12-4 and TRBJ1-2; D may be TRBD1 (5 bases). V was shortened by 4 bases and J by 7 bases, with 16 bases between the two germline ends. The CDR3 loop spans 14 amino acids. The CDR3 nucleotides read TGTGCCAGCAGTTCACAGGTTACGGGGGGTGGCTACACCTTC. Amino acids: CASSSQVTGGGYTF.

The V call is TRBV28, the J call TRBJ2-6; D gene uncertain. Germline V gene sequence: CDR1 MDHEN, CDR2 SYDVKM. The CDR3 is made up of 15 amino acids. V lost 7 bases and J 0 bases, leaving 10 bases between the germline ends. DNA for the CDR3: TGTGCCAGCACCACAGTGAACTCTGGGGCCAACGTCCTGACTTTC. Encoded protein: CASTTVNSGANVLTF.

The chain is built from TRBV12-3 or TRBV12-4 and TRBJ2-2; no definite D call. The CDR3 runs to 16 residues. V was trimmed by 3 bases and J by 0 bases, leaving 11 bases between them. CDR3 nucleotide sequence: TGTGCCAGCAGTTTGTACTCGCACCCGAACACCGGGGAGCTGTTTTTT. It is translated as CASSLYSHPNTGELFF.

This clonotype came up many times. V is TRBV7-9 and J is TRBJ2-1; 8 bases are a match to TRBD2. The germline gives CDR1 SEHNR, CDR2 FQNEAQ (reference sequence). The CDR3 totals 16 residues. The ends lost 0 bases at V and 4 bases at J; junction bases unmatched: 5. The CDR3 loop is CASSLAAAGAYNEQFF. In DNA form, the CDR3 reads TGTGCCAGCAGCTTAGCGGCAGCGGGGGCTTACAATGAGCAGTTCTTC.

This clonotype was counted only a few times. The gene calls are TRBV28 and TRBJ1-2; no clear D. Germline V CDR1 and CDR2: MDHEN, SYDVKM. Trimming pared 3 bases from V and 1 base from J, leaving 9 bases between. This CDR3 region has 14 residues. Here the CDR3 reads CASSLVPVNYGYTF. DNA of the CDR3: TGTGCCAGCAGTTTGGTGCCAGTTAACTATGGCTACACCTTC.

This clonotype was detected many times. A junction boundary mismatches the germline segment, possibly from a read error. The chain employs TRBV29-1 and TRBJ2-5; no firm D call. The CDR3 is made up of 11 amino acids. Germline V gene lookup returns CDR1 SQVTM and CDR2 ANQGSEA. Here the CDR3 reads CSVIVGPFVHF. The DNA of the CDR3 is TGCAGCGTTATCGTGGGCCCCTTTGTCCACTTC.